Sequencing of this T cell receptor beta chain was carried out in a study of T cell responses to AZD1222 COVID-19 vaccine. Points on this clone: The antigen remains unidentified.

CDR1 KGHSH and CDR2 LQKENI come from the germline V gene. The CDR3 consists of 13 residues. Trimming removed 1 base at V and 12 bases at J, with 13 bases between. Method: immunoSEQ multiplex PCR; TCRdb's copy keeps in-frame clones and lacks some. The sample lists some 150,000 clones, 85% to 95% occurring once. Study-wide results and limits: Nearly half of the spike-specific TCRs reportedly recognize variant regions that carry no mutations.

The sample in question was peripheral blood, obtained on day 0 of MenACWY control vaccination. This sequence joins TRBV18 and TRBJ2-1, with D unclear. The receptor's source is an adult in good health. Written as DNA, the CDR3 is TGTGCCAGCTCACCACATCCTAGGGATCGGCAGTTCTTC. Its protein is CASSPHPRDRQFF.